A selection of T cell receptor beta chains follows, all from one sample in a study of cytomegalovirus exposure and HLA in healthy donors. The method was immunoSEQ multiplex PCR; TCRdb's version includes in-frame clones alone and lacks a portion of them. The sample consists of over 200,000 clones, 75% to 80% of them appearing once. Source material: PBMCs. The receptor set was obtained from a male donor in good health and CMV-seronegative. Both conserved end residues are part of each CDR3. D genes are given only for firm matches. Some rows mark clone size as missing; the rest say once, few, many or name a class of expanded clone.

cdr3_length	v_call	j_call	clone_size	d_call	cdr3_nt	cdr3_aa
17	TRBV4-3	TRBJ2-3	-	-	TGCGCCAGCAGCCAAGAAGTGGTAGGGGCCAGCACAGATACGCAGTATTTT	CASSQEVVGASTDTQYF
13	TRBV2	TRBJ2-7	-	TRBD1	TGTGCCAGCAGTAGGGACAGGGTTGACGAGCAGTACTTC	CASSRDRVDEQYF
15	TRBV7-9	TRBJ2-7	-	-	TGTGCCAGCAGCTTACGTCCGGGAGACGGAGGCGAGCAGTACTTC	CASSLRPGDGGEQYF
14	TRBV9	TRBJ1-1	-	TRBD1	TGTGCCAGCAGCGTCCGGGACAGGGAGAGTGAAGCTTTCTTT	CASSVRDRESEAFF
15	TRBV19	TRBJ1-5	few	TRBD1	TGTGCCAGTAGGGGACAGCCCTATAGCAATCAGCCCCAGCATTTT	CASRGQPYSNQPQHF
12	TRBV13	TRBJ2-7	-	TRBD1	TGTGCCAGCAGCTTGGACAGGGGGAAGCAGTACTTC	CASSLDRGKQYF
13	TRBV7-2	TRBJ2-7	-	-	TGTGCCAGCAGCTGGCTAGGCCGGGACGAGCAGTACTTC	CASSWLGRDEQYF
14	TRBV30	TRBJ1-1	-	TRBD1	TGTGCCTGGACCCACCTGGCAGGGGGGACTGAAGCTTTCTTT	CAWTHLAGGTEAFF
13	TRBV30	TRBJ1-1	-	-	TGTGCCTGGAGTGACGGCAGGGGCACTGAAGCTTTCTTT	CAWSDGRGTEAFF
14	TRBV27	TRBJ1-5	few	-	TGTGCCAGCAGTACCCCGGGGGGCAATCAGCCCCAGCATTTT	CASSTPGGNQPQHF
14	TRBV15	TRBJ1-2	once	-	TGTGCCACCAGCAGAGATATGCGTGATGGTGGCTACACCTTC	CATSRDMRDGGYTF
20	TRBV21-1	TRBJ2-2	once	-	TGTGCCAGCAGCCTCTCGCAGTCAGCGGGAGGGCCGGGGCACACCGGGGAGCTGTTTTTT	CASSLSQSAGGPGHTGELFF
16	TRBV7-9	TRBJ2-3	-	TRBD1	TGTGCCAGCAGTTCGGACAGGGACGAAAGCACAGATACGCAGTATTTT	CASSSDRDESTDTQYF
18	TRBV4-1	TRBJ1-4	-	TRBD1	TGCGCCAGCAGCCACCCGGGACAGGGGATAGGTTTGGATGAAAAACTGTTTTTT	CASSHPGQGIGLDEKLFF
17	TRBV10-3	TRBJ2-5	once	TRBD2	TGTGCCATCAGTGACCTAGCGGAGGAATTATCGGAAGAGACCCAGTACTTC	CAISDLAEELSEETQYF
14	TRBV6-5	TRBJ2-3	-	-	TGTGCCAGCAGTGCTTCGCCCTACACAGATACGCAGTATTTT	CASSASPYTDTQYF
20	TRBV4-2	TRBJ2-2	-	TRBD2	TGTGCCAGCAGCCCTGTAGCCGGGACTAGCGGGGGGGTCGGCACCGGGGAGCTGTTTTTT	CASSPVAGTSGGVGTGELFF
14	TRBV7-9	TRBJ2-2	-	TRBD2	TGTGCCAGCAGCACTACCGGGACTAAGAGGGAGCTGTTTTTT	CASSTTGTKRELFF
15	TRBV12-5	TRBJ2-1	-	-	TGTGCTAGTGGTTTGGGGCAGGGTCTGTCCAATGAGCAGCTCTTC	CASGLGQGLSNEQLF
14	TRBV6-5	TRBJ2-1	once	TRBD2	TGTGCCAGCACCCGACTAGCGGCGAAAAATGAGCAGTTCTTC	CASTRLAAKNEQFF
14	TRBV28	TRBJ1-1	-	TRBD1	TGTGCCAGCATCGTAGACAGGGTGAACACTGAAGCTTTCTTT	CASIVDRVNTEAFF
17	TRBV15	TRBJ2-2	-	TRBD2	TGTGCCACCAGCAGGTCCTCTAGCGGGCGAAACACCGGGGAGCTGTTTTTT	CATSRSSSGRNTGELFF
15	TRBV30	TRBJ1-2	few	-	TGTGCCTGGAGCAGCCCCGGGGGAGCTAACTATGGCTACACCTTC	CAWSSPGGANYGYTF
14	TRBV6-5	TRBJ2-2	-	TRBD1	TGTGCCAGCACCGGGACAGCACACACCGGGGAGCTGTTTTTT	CASTGTAHTGELFF
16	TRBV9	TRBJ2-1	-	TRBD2	TGTGCCAGCAGCGGACTCTTGACTAGCGGTGGCAATGAGCAGTTCTTC	CASSGLLTSGGNEQFF
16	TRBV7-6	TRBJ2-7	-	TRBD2	TGTGCCAGCAGCTTGGGGACTAGCGGGAGTGGTTACGAGCAGTACTTC	CASSLGTSGSGYEQYF
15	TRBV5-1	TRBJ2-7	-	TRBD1	TGCGCCAGCAGCTTGTTTAGGACAGGGACCTACGAGCAGTACTTC	CASSLFRTGTYEQYF
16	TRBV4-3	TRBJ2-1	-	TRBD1	TGCGCCAGCAGCCAAGAGGGAAGGGGGCATAGTAATGAGCAGTTCTTC	CASSQEGRGHSNEQFF
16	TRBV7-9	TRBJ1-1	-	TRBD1	TGTGCCAGCAGCTTTCGACAGGGGATCATGAACACTGAAGCTTTCTTT	CASSFRQGIMNTEAFF
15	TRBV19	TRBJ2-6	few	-	TGTGCCAGTAGTACCCCTGTTGTCTGGGCCAACGTCCTGACTTTC	CASSTPVVWANVLTF
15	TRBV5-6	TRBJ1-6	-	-	TGTGCCAGCAGAGCAGCGGGGGGGCTTGGTTCACCCCTCCACTTT	CASRAAGGLGSPLHF